The 31 T cell receptor beta chains below were found in one sample sequenced in a study of T cell responses to AZD1222 COVID-19 vaccine. Generated by immunoSEQ multiplex PCR, the TCRdb table keeps only in-frame clones and is missing some. The table has around 150,000 clones, 88% seen once. Sequencing used peripheral blood, obtained 28 days after the second AZD1222 dose. The origin of the receptors is an adult who received the AZD1222 COVID-19 vaccine.

The gene calls are TRBV5-8 and TRBJ2-5; D may be TRBD2 (5 bases). CDR3 length: 15 residues. Trimming took 6 bases from V and 4 from J, leaving 19 bases between them. CDR1 is SGHTS, CDR2 YDEGEE, per germline. The CDR3 reads CASKAYEGIGETQYF. CDR3 nucleotide sequence: TGTGCCAGCAAAGCTTATGAGGGAATAGGAGAGACCCAGTACTTC.

The chain recombines TRBV2 with TRBJ1-6; D remains ambiguous. The V end lost 6 bases, the J end lost 7 bases, and 10 bases lay between the germline ends. CDR1 is SNHLY, CDR2 FYNNEI, per germline. The length of the CDR3 is 13 residues. The CDR3 protein is CASSSDGNSPLHF. The CDR3 nucleotides read TGTGCCAGCAGCTCTGACGGGAATTCACCCCTCCACTTT.

This sequence joins TRBV6-2 or TRBV6-3 and TRBJ2-5; no reliable D call. CDR1 MNHEY and CDR2 SVGEGT come from the germline V gene. This CDR3 has 11 residues. V lost 0 bases to trimming and J lost 5 bases, with 1 base between them. Here the CDR3 reads CASSYSETQYF. The DNA of the CDR3 is TGTGCCAGCAGTTACTCGGAGACCCAGTACTTC.

This chain links TRBV20-1 with TRBJ1-2; D not certain. CDR1 and CDR2 from the germline V gene are DFQATT and SNEGSKA (reference sequence). This CDR3 comprises 11 residues. Between the trimmed V and J ends, which lost 2 bases and 12 bases, there was a span of 13 bases. CDR3 sequence reads: CSARSAAKDTF. As DNA, the CDR3 is TGCAGTGCTAGATCTGCGGCTAAGGACACCTTC.

The V call is TRBV5-8, the J call TRBJ1-1; maybe TRBD1 (5 bases). The CDR3 is 13 amino acids. Germline V lookup: CDR1 SGHTS, CDR2 YDEGEE. V was clipped by 2 bases and J by 1 base, with 6 bases between them. In DNA form, the CDR3 reads TGTGCCAGCAGCTTAAGGGGGAACACTGAAGCTTTCTTT. Protein: CASSLRGNTEAFF.

This clone was found a few times. The chain combines TRBV3-1 (or the pseudogene TRBV3-2) with TRBJ2-1; 8 bases fit TRBD2. Germline V gives CDR1 LGHDT, CDR2 YNNKEL (reference sequence). This CDR3 contains 17 residues. J gave up 7 bases and V 0 bases, and 11 bases lay outside the gene matches. CDR3 protein: CASSQDQFSGGSNEQFF. The CDR3 DNA reads as TGTGCCAGCAGCCAAGATCAATTCAGCGGGGGATCAAATGAGCAGTTCTTC.

The V and J genes are TRBV7-3 and TRBJ1-6; 8 nucleotides line up with TRBD1. Germline loops: CDR1 SGHTA, CDR2 FQGTGA. V gave up 3 bases and J gave up 10 bases; unmatched junction bases: 8. CDR3 length: 15 residues. Written as DNA, the CDR3 is TGTGCCAGCAGCTTCGCAGGGGGCGAAGGCTCACCCCTCCACTTT. Translated: CASSFAGGEGSPLHF.

This clone has a handful of counts. The chain has TRBV15 and TRBJ1-2, with D perhaps TRBD1 (6 bases). Germline CDR1 is LNHNV and CDR2 is YYDKDF (reference sequence). The V and J ends lost 3 bases and 1 base respectively, with 9 bases between them. This CDR3 contains 14 residues. The CDR3 bases are TGTGCCACCAGCAGGGACAGAAATAACTATGGCTACACCTTC. Its translation is CATSRDRNNYGYTF.

The genes are TRBV19 and TRBJ1-1; a weak D match, TRBD1 (5 bases). The V gene lost 5 bases and the J gene lost 8 bases, with 9 bases spanning the gap. There are 11 residues in the CDR3. Germline V gene lookup returns CDR1 LNHDA and CDR2 SQIVND (reference sequence). The CDR3 loop reads CASSFRTEAFF. The CDR3 DNA reads TGTGCCAGTAGTTTCCGGACAGAAGCTTTCTTT.

V is TRBV25-1 and J is TRBJ1-4; a possible D gene is TRBD1 (5 bases). Trimming pared 2 bases from V and 4 bases from J, leaving 8 bases between. Looked up from germline, CDR1 is MGHDK and CDR2 is SYGVNS. This CDR3 spans 14 amino acids. The CDR3 spells CASSEVGDNEKLFF. CDR3 DNA sequence: TGTGCCAGCAGTGAAGTAGGGGATAATGAAAAACTGTTTTTT. Full variable domain (rest looked up from reference TRBV25-1 and TRBJ1-4): EADIYQTPRYLVIGTGKKITLECSQTMGHDKMYWYQQDPGMELHLIHYSYGVNSTEKGDLSSESTVSRIRTEHFPLTLESARPSHTSQYLCASSEVGDNEKLFFGSGTQLSVL.

The V call is TRBV7-9, the J call TRBJ1-4; possibly TRBD1 for D (5 bases). Trimming removed 1 base from V and 5 bases from J, with 11 bases in between. The V gene's germline CDR1 is SEHNR and CDR2 FQNEAQ (reference sequence). The CDR3 is 15 residues long. For the CDR3, the DNA is TGTGCCAGCAGCTTAGTGGCCAGGGAGAATGAAAAACTGTTTTTT. This encodes CASSLVARENEKLFF.

The V and J genes are TRBV6-5 and TRBJ2-1, with TRBD1 matching over 10 bases. This CDR3 is 15 amino acids long. The germline CDR1 and CDR2 sequences are MNHEY and SVGAGI. Losses at the gene ends were 6 bases for V and 4 bases for J; bases not matched to a gene: 6. CDR3 DNA: TGTGCCAGCAGCCGCATGGGACAGGGGTACAATGAGCAGTTCTTC. Protein sequence: CASSRMGQGYNEQFF.

The V and J genes are TRBV30 and TRBJ2-5, with 8 bases lining up with TRBD2. The CDR3 has 14 residues. Germline V gene data show CDR1 as GTSNPN and CDR2 as SVGIG (reference sequence). V dropped 1 base and J dropped 1; count of bases not matched to a gene: 2. Written as DNA, the CDR3 is TGTGCCTGGAGTGCCCGGGAGGGCCAAGAGACCCAGTACTTC. It is translated as CAWSAREGQETQYF. The full variable domain, completed using reference TRBV30 and TRBJ2-5, is SQTIHQWPATLVQPVGSPLSLECTVEGTSNPNLYWYRQAAGRGLQLLFYSVGIGQISSEVPQNLSASRPQDRQFILSSKKLLLSDSGFYLCAWSAREGQETQYFGPGTRLLVL.

V is TRBV24-1 and J is TRBJ1-4; D possibly corresponds to TRBD1 (6 bases). This CDR3 region has 14 residues. The V end lost 4 bases, the J end lost 8 bases, and 13 bases lay between the germline ends. CDR1 is KGHDR, CDR2 SFDVKD, per germline. CDR3 sequence: CATSDPKGGEKLFF. CDR3 DNA sequence: TGTGCCACCAGTGACCCTAAAGGGGGAGAAAAACTGTTTTTT.

The V and J genes are TRBV6-5 and TRBJ1-6; D not resolved. Germline V gene lookup returns CDR1 MNHEY and CDR2 SVGAGI. Between the trimmed V and J ends, which lost 6 bases and 1 base, there was a span of 10 bases. The CDR3 totals 15 residues. The DNA of the CDR3 is TGTGCCAGCAGCCCCGAGGGTTCCTATAATTCACCCCTCCACTTT. This translates into CASSPEGSYNSPLHF.

The J gene is TRBJ1-5, the V gene TRBV23-1; 9 nucleotides align to TRBD1. TRBV23-1 is an ORF, and what it does is uncertain. The CDR3 runs 17 residues. V trimming: 3 bases; J trimming: 6 bases; junction bases outside the gene matches: 12. The CDR3 DNA reads as TGCGCCAGCAGTCAGTTCAGGCCGGGACAGGGAAGTCAGCCCCAGCATTTT. This sequence encodes CASSQFRPGQGSQPQHF.

V usage is TRBV14 and J usage is TRBJ2-7; D gene ambiguous. The CDR3 has 12 residues. Germline CDR1 is SGHDN and CDR2 is FVKESK. The ends were cut back, 3 bases at V and 4 bases at J, with 7 bases in the middle. The CDR3 DNA follows: TGTGCCAGCAGCCATAACTTTTACGAGCAGTACTTC. This codes for CASSHNFYEQYF.

The CDR3 DNA follows: TGCGCCAGCAGCCACTTAAGACAGGGCTATAAGGGGGACTATGGCTACACCTTC. This encodes CASSHLRQGYKGDYGYTF. The chain couples TRBV4-3 to TRBJ1-2, with 7 bases lining up with TRBD1. The CDR3 extends over 18 amino acids. In germline, CDR1 is LGHNA, CDR2 YSLEER. The ends lost 3 bases at V and 3 bases at J; junction bases unmatched: 16.

V usage is TRBV11-2 and J usage is TRBJ1-1; 8 nucleotides line up with TRBD1. The CDR3 spans 16 residues. With V trimmed by 5 bases and J by 4 bases, 12 bases remained unmatched. CDR1 is SGHAT, CDR2 FQNNGV, per germline. As DNA, the CDR3 is TGTGCCAGCAGCCTGGACAGGGTGATGATGGGCACTGAAGCTTTCTTT. This gives the protein CASSLDRVMMGTEAFF.

The rearrangement uses TRBV7-3 and TRBJ2-7, with TRBD1 identical over 7 bases. This CDR3 region has 15 residues. J lost 3 bases, V lost 2 bases, and 7 bases had no gene match. Germline assignment: CDR1 SGHTA and CDR2 FQGTGA. CDR3 coding DNA: TGTGCCAGCAGCTTAGGGCCGACAGGGAACTACGAGCAGTACTTC. Translated: CASSLGPTGNYEQYF.

The V call is TRBV27, the J call TRBJ1-1; D gene unclear. Germline V gene data show CDR1 as MNHEY and CDR2 as SMNVEV (reference sequence). The CDR3 sequence is 13 residues long. V was shortened by 3 bases and J by 0 bases, with 5 bases between the two germline ends. In nucleotides, the CDR3 is TGTGCCAGCAGTTTCCAGATGAACACTGAAGCTTTCTTT. As protein: CASSFQMNTEAFF.

The sample holds a few counts of this clone. This sequence joins TRBV4-2 and TRBJ1-2, with TRBD1 matching 10 bases. The CDR3 consists of 18 residues. V lost 2 bases and J lost 1; bases outside the gene matches: 10. Germline values: CDR1 LGHNA, CDR2 YNFKEQ. This CDR3 reads CASSQRDRGFGGNYGYTF. Written as DNA, the CDR3 is TGTGCCAGCAGCCAAAGGGACAGGGGTTTCGGGGGTAACTATGGCTACACCTTC.

This chain uses TRBV5-8 with TRBJ2-7, with a tentative D call TRBD2 (6 bases). The CDR3 runs 14 residues. Per germline, CDR1 SGHTS and CDR2 YDEGEE. V was shortened by 5 bases and J by 6 bases, with 18 bases between the two germline ends. The CDR3 is CASRPRGTSGEQYF. Here the CDR3 DNA reads TGTGCCAGCAGGCCCCGGGGGACCAGCGGCGAGCAGTACTTC. Drawing the rest from reference TRBV5-8 and TRBJ2-7, the complete variable domain is EAGVTQSPTHLIKTRGQQATLRCSPISGHTSVYWYQQALGLGLQFLLWYDEGEERNRGNFPPRFSGRQFPNYSSELNVNALELEDSALYLCASRPRGTSGEQYFGPGTRLTVT.

This clone has a single count. J is TRBJ2-3 and V is TRBV6-1; no firm D call. The V end was cut by 2 bases, the J end by 6 bases, with 9 bases between. Germline lookup yields CDR1 MNHNS and CDR2 SASEGT. The CDR3 sequence is 13 residues long. CDR3 nucleotides: TGTGCCAGCAGTGAACTATCGAGGGATACGCAGTATTTT. Its translation is CASSELSRDTQYF.

This clone showed up just a few times. V is TRBV19 and J is TRBJ1-1, with 7 bases fitting TRBD1. With 5 bases clipped from V and 3 bases from J, the junction kept 6 bases outside the gene matches. This CDR3 comprises 14 residues. CDR1 LNHDA and CDR2 SQIVND come from the germline V gene (reference sequence). The CDR3 here is CASSLQGSHTEAFF. Here the CDR3 DNA reads TGTGCCAGTAGTCTACAGGGGAGTCACACTGAAGCTTTCTTT.

This rearrangement joins TRBV4-1 to TRBJ2-1, with D possibly being TRBD2 (5 bases). Per germline, CDR1 MGHRA and CDR2 YSYEKL. This CDR3 contains 15 residues. Between the trimmed V and J ends, which lost 3 bases and 7 bases, there was a span of 16 bases. CDR3 sequence (DNA): TGCGCCAGCAGCCACGATAACCTTAGCGCGAATGAGCAGTTCTTC. Protein sequence: CASSHDNLSANEQFF.

This clone was observed a single time. The V and J genes are TRBV2 and TRBJ1-1, with TRBD1 matching over 7 bases. Trimming removed 10 bases from V and 0 bases from J; junction bases left unmatched: 5. The CDR3 has 13 residues. CDR1 is SNHLY, CDR2 FYNNEI, per germline. CDR3 amino acids: CATKGQMNTEAFF. The CDR3 bases are TGTGCCACCAAGGGACAGATGAACACTGAAGCTTTCTTT.

Here the CDR3 reads CASRADRGLYEQYF. The CDR3 coding sequence is TGCGCCAGCAGAGCAGACAGGGGGCTCTACGAGCAGTACTTC. The chain links TRBV5-1 to TRBJ2-7; 10 bases are a match to TRBD1. The V gene's germline CDR1 is SGHRS and CDR2 YFSETQ. J gave up 3 bases and V 5 bases, and 5 bases lay outside the gene matches. There are 14 residues in the CDR3.

CDR3 sequence: CASSHPRGHEQYF. The CDR3 DNA reads TGTGCCAGCAGCCACCCCAGGGGGCACGAGCAGTACTTC. The V and J genes are TRBV5-6 and TRBJ2-7, with 8 nucleotides matching TRBD1. Germline values: CDR1 SGHDT, CDR2 YYEEEE. The length of the CDR3 is 13 residues. V shed 4 bases and J 5 bases; nucleotides not matched to a gene: 5.

Comment on this clone: Germline is not matched at one junction end, which may reflect a read error. The J gene is TRBJ2-3, the V gene TRBV6-1; 7 bases are shared with TRBD2. Germline loops: CDR1 MNHNS, CDR2 SASEGT. The CDR3 runs 15 residues. The CDR3 protein is CASSQAGSYPDTQYF. The CDR3 DNA reads TGTGCCAGCAGTCAAGCGGGGTCCTACCCCGATACGCAGTATTTT.

This clone turned up a few times. Different DNA sequences within this sample yield the same CDR3. V usage is TRBV7-2 and J usage is TRBJ1-2; weak D call: TRBD1 (5 bases). The germline gives CDR1 SGHTA, CDR2 FQGNSA. The CDR3 spans 14 residues. Trimming removed 4 bases from V and 0 bases from J, with 9 bases in between. The chain's CDR3 is CASSSWGANYGYTF. The CDR3 DNA reads as TGTGCCAGCAGCTCATGGGGCGCTAACTATGGCTACACCTTC.